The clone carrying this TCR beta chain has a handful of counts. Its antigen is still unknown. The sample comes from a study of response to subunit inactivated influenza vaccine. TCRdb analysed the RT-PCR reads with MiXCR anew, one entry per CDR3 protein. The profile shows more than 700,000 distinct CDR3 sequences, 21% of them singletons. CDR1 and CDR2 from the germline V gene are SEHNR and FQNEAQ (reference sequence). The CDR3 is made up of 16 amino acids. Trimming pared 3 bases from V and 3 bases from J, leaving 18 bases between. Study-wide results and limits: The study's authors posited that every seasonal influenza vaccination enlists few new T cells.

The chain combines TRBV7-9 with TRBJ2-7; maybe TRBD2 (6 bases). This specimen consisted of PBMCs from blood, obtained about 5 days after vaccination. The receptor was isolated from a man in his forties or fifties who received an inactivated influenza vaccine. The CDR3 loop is CASSLGGPRGFYEQYF. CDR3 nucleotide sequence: TGTGCCAGCAGCTTGGGGGGACCTCGGGGGTTCTACGAGCAGTACTTC. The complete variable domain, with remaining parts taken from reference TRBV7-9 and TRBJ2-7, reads DTGVSQNPRHKITKRGQNVTFRCDPISEHNRLYWYRQTLGQGPEFLTYFQNEAQLEKSRLLSDRFSAERPKGSFSTLEIQRTEQGDSAMYLCASSLGGPRGFYEQYFGPGTRLTVT.